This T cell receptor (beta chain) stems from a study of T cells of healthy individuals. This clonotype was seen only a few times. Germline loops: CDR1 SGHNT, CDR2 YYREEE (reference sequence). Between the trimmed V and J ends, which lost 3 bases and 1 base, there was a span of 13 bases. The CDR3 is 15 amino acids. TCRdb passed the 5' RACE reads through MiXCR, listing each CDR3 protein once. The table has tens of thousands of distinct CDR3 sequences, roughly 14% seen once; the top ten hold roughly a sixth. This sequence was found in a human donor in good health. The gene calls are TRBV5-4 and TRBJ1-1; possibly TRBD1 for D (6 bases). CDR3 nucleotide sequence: TGTGCCAGCAGCTCCCAAAGGGGGGAGAACACTGAAGCTTTCTTT. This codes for CASSSQRGENTEAFF.